This entry lists 4 T cell receptor beta chains sequenced from one sample in a study of OX40 agonist ivuxolimab in advanced cancers. TCRdb keeps only in-frame clones here, not all; method: immunoSEQ multiplex PCR. The sample includes around 72,000 clones, 80% to 90% of them seen just once. The sequenced sample was CD4+ or CD8+ T cells sorted from blood, obtained in a trial of the OX40 agonist ivuxolimab. The receptors derive from an adult with an advanced solid tumor such as melanoma, head and neck, liver or kidney cancer.

This rearrangement joins TRBV6-5 to TRBJ1-2; D not certain. Germline values: CDR1 MNHEY, CDR2 SVGAGI. Trimming left V 6 bases short and J 8 bases short, with 16 bases between. This CDR3 comprises 13 residues. The CDR3 DNA is TGTGCCAGCAGGGAGAGGGCTTTGGGAGGCTACACCTTC. Translating gives CASRERALGGYTF.

The V gene is TRBV6-1, the J gene TRBJ2-2; no reliable D call. V was clipped by 7 bases and J by 1 base, with 10 bases between them. The CDR3 sequence is 14 residues long. Germline V gene sequence: CDR1 MNHNS, CDR2 SASEGT. The CDR3 loop is CASTLDGNTGELFF. Here the CDR3 DNA reads TGTGCCAGCACCCTGGACGGGAACACCGGGGAGCTGTTTTTT.

The V gene is TRBV7-2, the J gene TRBJ1-6; tentative D call: TRBD1 (5 bases). V gave up 0 bases and J gave up 5 bases, with 14 bases separating them. The CDR3 spans 17 residues. CDR1 is SGHTA and CDR2 is FQGNSA in the germline V gene. CDR3 nucleotide sequence: TGTGCCAGCAGCTTAGCGCGGGGACTTTTAGATAATTCACCCCTCCACTTT. Translated: CASSLARGLLDNSPLHF. The whole variable domain, remainder taken from reference TRBV7-2 and TRBJ1-6, is GAGVSQSPSNKVTEKGKDVELRCDPISGHTALYWYRQSLGQGLEFLIYFQGNSAPDKSGLPSDRFSAERTGGSVSTLTIQRTQQEDSAVYLCASSLARGLLDNSPLHFGNGTRLTVT.

The J gene is TRBJ2-5, the V gene TRBV10-3; D possibly corresponds to TRBD1 (6 bases). Trimming pared 3 bases from V and 2 bases from J, leaving 10 bases between. Germline V lookup: CDR1 ENHRY, CDR2 SYGVKD. The CDR3 is made up of 14 amino acids. As DNA, the CDR3 is TGTGCCATCAGTGAAAGAGGACAGCAAGAGACCCAGTACTTC. As protein: CAISERGQQETQYF.